The subject of this entry is one T cell receptor (beta chain). In the authors' workflow: Reference gene primers were amplified, and this amplification served to estimate nucleated cell counts. This table comes from immunoSEQ multiplex PCR, and its TCRdb copy is limited to in-frame clones, with some not included. The D gene and trimming were derived from the DNA, and the V and J assignments and clone size from that table. The sample comprises 400,000 or so clones, roughly 86% of which are singletons, and around 3% rests with the top ten. Germline V CDR1 and CDR2: MNHEY, SVGEGT. Trimming pared 2 bases from V and 5 bases from J, leaving 18 bases between. This CDR3 has 16 amino acids. The sample comes from a study of blood T cell repertoires in COVID-19. The overall study: Spain, Italy and the United States supplied samples that represented acute and convalescent COVID-19. PBMCs, B-cell-depleted T cells, or T cells were the source of the cDNA or gDNA that made up the material.

The rearrangement uses TRBV6-2 or TRBV6-3 and TRBJ2-5; tentative D call: TRBD2 (6 bases). Sequences were obtained from peripheral blood. The clonotype comes from a human donor in a cohort sampled during active COVID-19. CDR3 bases: TGTGCCAGCAGTTACACCCCGGACTATGGTGGCGAGACCCAGTACTTC. It yields the protein CASSYTPDYGGETQYF.